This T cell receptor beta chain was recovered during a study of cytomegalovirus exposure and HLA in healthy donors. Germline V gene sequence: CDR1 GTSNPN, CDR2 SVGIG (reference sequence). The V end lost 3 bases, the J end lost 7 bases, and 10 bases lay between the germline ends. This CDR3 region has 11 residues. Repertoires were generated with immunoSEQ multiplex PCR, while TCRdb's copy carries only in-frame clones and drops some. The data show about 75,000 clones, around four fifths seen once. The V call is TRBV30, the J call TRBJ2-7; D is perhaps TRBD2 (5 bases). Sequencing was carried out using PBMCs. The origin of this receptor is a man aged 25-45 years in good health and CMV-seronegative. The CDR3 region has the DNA TGTGCCTGGAGAAGAGGGCGAGAGCAGTACTTC. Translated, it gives CAWRRGREQYF.